These 25 T cell receptor beta chains came from one sample sequenced in a study of blood T cell repertoires in COVID-19. Sequenced by immunoSEQ multiplex PCR; TCRdb stores in-frame clones only, minus some. The data hold 120,000 to 150,000 clones, with around 83% observed a single time. The specimen was peripheral blood. Receptor source: a human donor with acute or convalescent COVID-19. The donor label of this sample is uncertain.

The J gene is TRBJ1-1, the V gene TRBV30; D is unclear. The V and J ends lost 1 base and 2 bases respectively, with 8 bases between them. Germline V lookup: CDR1 GTSNPN, CDR2 SVGIG (reference sequence). The CDR3 runs 13 residues. In DNA form, the CDR3 reads TGTGCCTGGAGTGGCCTCACTAACACTGAAGCTTTCTTT. It translates to CAWSGLTNTEAFF.

The chain recombines TRBV9 with TRBJ2-2; 11 positions agree with TRBD1. Germline V gene data show CDR1 as SGDLS and CDR2 as YYNGEE. This CDR3 is 14 amino acids long. J lost 5 bases, V lost 7 bases, and 4 bases had no gene match. Written as DNA, the CDR3 is TGTGCCAGCTCCGGGACAGGGGGTACCGGGGAGCTGTTTTTT. It translates to CASSGTGGTGELFF.

V usage is TRBV6-4 and J usage is TRBJ2-1, with no clear D. The V gene's germline CDR1 is MRHNA and CDR2 SNTAGT. This CDR3 region has 15 residues. Trimming stripped 5 bases from V and 0 bases from J, with 11 bases between. The CDR3 loop reads CASSLQMSSYNEQFF. The CDR3 DNA follows: TGTGCCAGCAGTCTACAGATGAGCTCCTACAATGAGCAGTTCTTC.

This clone was seen a handful of times. The genes are TRBV27 and TRBJ2-5; 7 bases line up with TRBD2. J lost 5 bases, V lost 5 bases, and 8 bases had no gene match. This CDR3 spans 14 amino acids. Germline CDR1 and CDR2: MNHEY and SMNVEV (reference sequence). The CDR3 sequence is CASSPRLAGETQYF. The CDR3 DNA is TGTGCCAGCAGTCCTCGACTAGCCGGGGAGACCCAGTACTTC.

J is TRBJ1-2 and V is TRBV3-1 (or the pseudogene TRBV3-2); 7 bases match TRBD1. Per germline, CDR1 LGHDT and CDR2 YNNKEL (reference sequence). The CDR3 is made up of 16 amino acids. V lost 3 bases, J lost 3 bases, and 10 bases stayed unmatched. This chain's CDR3 is CASSHHNRGKDYGYTF. In nucleotides, the CDR3 is TGTGCCAGCAGCCACCACAACAGGGGAAAGGACTATGGCTACACCTTC.

J is TRBJ1-5 and V is TRBV28, with D possibly TRBD1 on 6 matching bases. In germline, CDR1 is MDHEN, CDR2 SYDVKM. With 7 bases removed from V and 4 bases from J, the gap between germline ends came to 32 bases. There are 20 residues in the CDR3. The CDR3 bases are TGTGCCAGCACCGAGGACAGTCCCGCTAGAAGATTCTATTTTAATCAGCCCCAGCATTTT. Translated: CASTEDSPARRFYFNQPQHF.

The chain combines TRBV11-3 with TRBJ2-5; tentative D call: TRBD2 (6 bases). The V gene's germline CDR1 is SGHNT and CDR2 YENEEA. V lost 1 base and J lost 3, with 12 bases in between. CDR3 length equals 15 residues. CDR3 protein: CASSLGGGFEETQYF. CDR3 DNA: TGTGCCAGCAGCTTAGGAGGAGGGTTCGAAGAGACCCAGTACTTC. Using reference TRBV11-3 and TRBJ2-5 for the parts outside the CDR3, the full variable domain is EAGVVQSPRYKIIEKKQPVAFWCNPISGHNTLYWYLQNLGQGPELLIRYENEEAVDDSQLPKDRFSAERLKGVDSTLKIQPAELGDSAVYLCASSLGGGFEETQYFGPGTRLLVL.

This chain connects TRBV15 to TRBJ2-3; 11 bases are shared with TRBD1. Losses at the gene ends were 2 bases for V and 7 bases for J; bases not matched to a gene: 8. Germline V gene data show CDR1 as LNHNV and CDR2 as YYDKDF (reference sequence). The CDR3 has 16 residues. Here the CDR3 DNA reads TGTGCCACCAGCAGAAGGACAGGGGGCGCCAGAAATACGCAGTATTTT. Translation: CATSRRTGGARNTQYF.

V usage is TRBV9 and J usage is TRBJ1-1; possibly TRBD1 for D (5 bases). V shed 0 bases and J shed 4 bases, with 13 bases lying between them. CDR3 length equals 15 residues. The germline V gene has CDR1 SGDLS and CDR2 YYNGEE. CDR3 protein: CASSVDGFGGTEAFF. The CDR3 coding sequence is TGTGCCAGCAGCGTAGACGGCTTCGGGGGCACTGAAGCTTTCTTT.

The CDR3 here is CASSLEDTYGYTF. CDR3 sequence (DNA): TGTGCCAGCAGCTTAGAGGACACCTATGGCTACACCTTC. The rearrangement uses TRBV7-9 and TRBJ1-2, with a tentative D call TRBD1 (5 bases). CDR1 and CDR2 (germline): SEHNR, FQNEAQ (reference sequence). There are 13 residues in the CDR3. Trimming removed 1 base at V and 4 bases at J, with 7 bases between.

The chain is built from TRBV27 and TRBJ2-7; D call uncertain. In germline, CDR1 is MNHEY, CDR2 SMNVEV (reference sequence). The CDR3 is 14 amino acids. V lost 3 bases, J lost 0 bases, and 9 bases lay in between. CDR3 residues: CASSFFSSSYEQYV. The CDR3 DNA reads as TGTGCCAGCAGTTTCTTTAGCAGCTCCTACGAGCAGTACGTC.

V and J are TRBV7-2 and TRBJ1-2; possible D gene TRBD1, 5 bases. From germline, CDR1 is SGHTA and CDR2 FQGNSA. There are 12 residues in the CDR3. Trimming stripped 4 bases from V and 8 bases from J, with 11 bases between. CDR3 residues: CASSSGAWGYTF. The CDR3 DNA follows: TGTGCCAGCAGCTCTGGGGCTTGGGGCTACACCTTC. Filled out from reference TRBV7-2 and TRBJ1-2, the complete variable domain reads GAGVSQSPSNKVTEKGKDVELRCDPISGHTALYWYRQSLGQGLEFLIYFQGNSAPDKSGLPSDRFSAERTGGSVSTLTIQRTQQEDSAVYLCASSSGAWGYTFGSGTRLTVV.

V usage is TRBV6-1 and J usage is TRBJ1-2, with D maybe TRBD1 (5 bases). CDR1 and CDR2 (germline): MNHNS, SASEGT. The V end lost 4 bases, the J end lost 4 bases, and 22 bases lay between the germline ends. CDR3 length: 17 residues. CDR3 nucleotide sequence: TGTGCCAGCAGTGGGGACTTCGCCGGGCAGCAGACCTATGGCTACACCTTC. This translates into CASSGDFAGQQTYGYTF.

V gene TRBV5-6 combines with J gene TRBJ2-7; 8 bases are shared with TRBD1. The CDR3 contains 16 residues. Germline CDR1 and CDR2: SGHDT and YYEEEE. V lost 0 bases, J lost 1 base, and 6 bases stayed unmatched. The CDR3 spells CASSLAQGAWSYEQYV. In nucleotides, the CDR3 is TGTGCCAGCAGCTTGGCGCAGGGGGCATGGTCCTACGAGCAGTACGTC.

This clone came up once. In nucleotides, the CDR3 is TGCGCCAGCAGCCAAGGGTTGGGGCCCTCGGCTTTCTTT. Amino acids: CASSQGLGPSAFF. J is TRBJ1-1 and V is TRBV4-1, with D perhaps matching TRBD1 (5 bases). Germline V gene sequence: CDR1 MGHRA, CDR2 YSYEKL. The germline V and J ends were trimmed by 1 base and 11 bases, with 14 bases remaining between them. CDR3 size: 13 residues.

The CDR3 loop reads CAWQRGREETQYF. For the CDR3, the DNA is TGTGCCTGGCAACGGGGGAGGGAAGAGACCCAGTACTTC. This chain joins TRBV30 and TRBJ2-5; 7 bases align to TRBD2. The CDR3 extends over 13 amino acids. V lost 5 bases and J lost 3; bases outside the gene matches: 6. The germline CDR1 and CDR2 sequences are GTSNPN and SVGIG (reference sequence).

The chain links TRBV5-8 to TRBJ1-5, with D uncertain. Germline CDR1 is SGHTS and CDR2 is YDEGEE. Trimming removed 1 base at V and 3 bases at J, with 8 bases between. CDR3 size: 14 residues. In DNA, the CDR3 is TGTGCCAGCAGCTTGCAACTTCTCAATCAGCCCCAGCATTTT. This gives the protein CASSLQLLNQPQHF. The full variable domain, with the rest looked up from reference TRBV5-8 and TRBJ1-5, is EAGVTQSPTHLIKTRGQQATLRCSPISGHTSVYWYQQALGLGLQFLLWYDEGEERNRGNFPPRFSGRQFPNYSSELNVNALELEDSALYLCASSLQLLNQPQHFGDGTRLSIL.

A single count supports this clone. The chain joins TRBV5-1 to TRBJ2-3; TRBD2 agrees at 12 bases. The germline V gene encodes CDR1 SGHRS and CDR2 YFSETQ. J was trimmed by 1 base and V by 4 bases; bases with no gene match: 1. The CDR3 covers 15 residues. CDR3 protein: CASSRLAGGTDTQYF. Written as DNA, the CDR3 is TGCGCCAGCAGCAGACTAGCGGGGGGCACAGATACGCAGTATTTT.

The rearrangement joins TRBV28 to TRBJ2-6; D perhaps matches TRBD1 (7 bases). The CDR3 spans 15 residues. Looked up from germline, CDR1 is MDHEN and CDR2 is SYDVKM. V dropped 6 bases and J dropped 3 bases, with 12 bases sitting between them. CDR3 protein: CASREGASGANVLTF. The CDR3 DNA reads TGTGCCAGCAGGGAGGGGGCGAGTGGGGCCAACGTCCTGACTTTC.

This clone was found once. This chain connects TRBV18 to TRBJ1-2; 7 bases line up with TRBD1. Trimming took 4 bases from V and 6 from J; bases not matched to a gene: 14. The CDR3 is made up of 16 amino acids. The germline V gene has CDR1 KGHSH and CDR2 LQKENI. As DNA, the CDR3 is TGTGCCAGCTCACTCCTCCCTACAGGGGCGGTGGATGGCTACACCTTC. Translated, it gives CASSLLPTGAVDGYTF.

The sample holds a few counts of this clone. V is TRBV30 and J is TRBJ1-2, with a weak D call TRBD1 (5 bases). CDR1 and CDR2 from the germline V gene are GTSNPN and SVGIG (reference sequence). The CDR3 is 13 amino acids. Trimming pared 2 bases from V and 8 bases from J, leaving 15 bases between. In DNA, the CDR3 is TGTGCCTGGAGTCCGACGGAAACAGGCGGCTACACCTTC. It specifies CAWSPTETGGYTF.

The chain combines TRBV10-3 with TRBJ1-1, with D perhaps TRBD1 (5 bases). The germline V gene has CDR1 ENHRY and CDR2 SYGVKD. The V and J ends lost 3 bases and 3 bases respectively, with 8 bases between them. The length of the CDR3 is 13 residues. The CDR3 region is CAISEEGDTEAFF. The CDR3 DNA reads as TGTGCCATCAGTGAAGAAGGGGACACTGAAGCTTTCTTT.

The CDR3 DNA reads TGCGCCAGCAGCAAAGACAGTAACTATGGCTACACCTTC. This codes for CASSKDSNYGYTF. V gene TRBV5-1 combines with J gene TRBJ1-2, with D tentatively TRBD1 (5 bases). The CDR3 loop spans 13 amino acids. Germline V CDR1 and CDR2: SGHRS, YFSETQ. The V end was cut by 4 bases, the J end by 1 base, with 8 bases between.

V gene TRBV24-1 combines with J gene TRBJ2-3, with D hard to call. The germline V gene has CDR1 KGHDR and CDR2 SFDVKD. This CDR3 has 13 amino acids. V lost 4 bases to trimming and J lost 3 bases, with 7 bases between them. The CDR3 coding sequence is TGTGCCACCAGTGAGCCGGGTACAGATACGCAGTATTTT. Amino acid sequence: CATSEPGTDTQYF.

J is TRBJ1-1 and V is TRBV23-1, with 11 bases matching TRBD1. TRBV23-1 is reported as an ORF; its role is uncertain. This CDR3 contains 15 residues. The V gene end was trimmed by 2 bases and the J gene end by 3 bases; junction bases not matched to a gene: 2. This CDR3 reads CASSQKDRGHTEAFF. The CDR3 DNA reads TGCGCCAGCAGTCAAAAGGACAGGGGGCACACTGAAGCTTTCTTT.